Described below is a single T cell receptor (beta chain) sequence and its context. Germline-derived CDR1 and CDR2 are MNHEY and SMNVEV (reference sequence). V lost 2 bases to trimming and J lost 0 bases, with 7 bases between them. This CDR3 has 15 residues. This entry is derived from a study of blood T cell repertoires in COVID-19. About the research overall: Acute-phase and convalescent COVID-19 samples originated in the United States, Italy and Spain. From T cells, B-cell-depleted T cells, or PBMCs came the material, which was cDNA or gDNA.

The table came from immunoSEQ multiplex PCR; TCRdb's copy has only in-frame clones and leaves some out. The profile shows 50,000 to 70,000 clones, about 79% of them singletons. Sequencing used peripheral blood. This clonotype was sampled from a woman aged 60 to 75 with acute or convalescent COVID-19. The chain is built from TRBV27 and TRBJ1-4; tentatively, D is TRBD1 (5 bases). The chain's CDR3 is CASSLRQSTNEKLFF. CDR3 in DNA: TGTGCCAGCAGTTTAAGACAGTCAACTAATGAAAAACTGTTTTTT.